Each of the 7 T cell receptor beta chains below was sequenced from the same sample in a study of blood T cell repertoires in COVID-19. Assay used: immunoSEQ multiplex PCR; TCRdb lists only in-frame clones, some missing. This table has 150,000 to 200,000 clones, under 80% appearing once. Source material: peripheral blood. These receptors all stem from a man aged 65 to 79 with acute or convalescent COVID-19.

The chain has TRBV3-1 (or the pseudogene TRBV3-2) and TRBJ2-1, with 7 bases identical to TRBD1. The CDR3 runs 13 residues. J lost 12 bases, V lost 2 bases, and 7 bases had no gene match. Germline CDR1 LGHDT, CDR2 YNNKEL (reference sequence). The CDR3 DNA is TGTGCCAGCAGCCAAATCCGGGACAGTAGGCAGTTCTTC. Protein: CASSQIRDSRQFF.

The chain has TRBV6-4 and TRBJ2-1, with TRBD2 matching over 10 bases. Germline values: CDR1 MRHNA, CDR2 SNTAGT. The CDR3 spans 14 residues. Germline trimming cut 4 bases from V and 6 bases from J; bases unmatched to any gene: 3. CDR3 protein: CASSGLAGGNEQFF. The CDR3 DNA sequence: TGTGCCAGCAGTGGACTAGCGGGTGGCAATGAGCAGTTCTTC.

The genes are TRBV6-5 and TRBJ2-2; D gene unclear. Trimming took 4 bases from V and 3 from J, leaving 3 bases between them. The CDR3 has 12 residues. CDR1 is MNHEY, CDR2 SVGAGI, per germline. CDR3 sequence reads: CASSSDTGELFF. The CDR3, as DNA: TGTGCCAGCAGTTCCGACACCGGGGAGCTGTTTTTT.

The chain is built from TRBV5-5 and TRBJ1-5; D not certain. The germline V gene has CDR1 SGHKS and CDR2 YYEKEE (reference sequence). There are 15 residues in the CDR3. With 4 bases removed from V and 4 bases from J, the gap between germline ends came to 15 bases. CDR3 nucleotide sequence: TGTGCCAGCAGCCTGCTAGCGGGGTCTAATCAGCCCCAGCATTTT. This gives the protein CASSLLAGSNQPQHF.

V and J are TRBV29-1 and TRBJ2-1, with TRBD2 matching 10 bases. The CDR3 has 13 residues. V lost 4 bases and J lost 6; bases outside the gene matches: 3. From germline, CDR1 is SQVTM and CDR2 ANQGSEA. The CDR3 loop reads CSVGRTSGNEQFF. CDR3 bases: TGCAGCGTTGGTCGGACTAGCGGCAATGAGCAGTTCTTC.

The chain links TRBV11-3 to TRBJ2-2; a possible D gene is TRBD2 (5 bases). This CDR3 region has 14 residues. The ends were cut back, 1 base at V and 7 bases at J, with 10 bases in the middle. The germline gives CDR1 SGHNT, CDR2 YENEEA. CDR3 nucleotides: TGTGCCAGCAGCTTAGGAGGGCTAGGCGGGGAGCTGTTTTTT. This gives the protein CASSLGGLGGELFF.

The chain joins TRBV5-4 to TRBJ2-1; 8 nucleotides agree with TRBD2. The V gene end was trimmed by 3 bases and the J gene end by 4 bases; junction bases not matched to a gene: 3. The CDR3 has 14 amino acids. Germline V CDR1 and CDR2: SGHNT, YYREEE (reference sequence). The CDR3 DNA is TGTGCCAGCAGCTCGGGACTAGATTACAATGAGCAGTTCTTC. The encoded protein is CASSSGLDYNEQFF. Filled out from reference TRBV5-4 and TRBJ2-1, the complete variable domain reads ETGVTQSPTHLIKTRGQQVTLRCSSQSGHNTVSWYQQALGQGPQFIFQYYREEENGRGNFPPRFSGLQFPNYSSELNVNALELDDSALYLCASSSGLDYNEQFFGPGTRLTVL.